This TCR beta chain stems from a study of blood T cell repertoires in COVID-19. Background on the study: Some COVID-19 samples were acute and others convalescent; all came from the United States, Italy and Spain.

This clone came up once. Original processing notes: Reference gene primers were amplified, and this amplification served to estimate nucleated cell counts. Clones were sequenced by immunoSEQ multiplex PCR, and TCRdb holds only the in-frame ones, with some missing. Clonal size and the V and J genes are those of that table, whereas D and trimming came from the DNA. The sample carries roughly 180,000 clones, around 86% recorded once. CDR3 length equals 14 residues. CDR1 is SGHTA, CDR2 FQGNSA, per germline. V lost 5 bases, J lost 4 bases, and 12 bases lay in between. The chain is built from TRBV7-2 and TRBJ1-3; D not certain. Sequenced input: peripheral blood. This clonotype was obtained from a man aged 18 to 29 with acute or convalescent COVID-19. CDR3 in amino acids: CASSPVVVGNTIYF. The CDR3 DNA follows: TGTGCCAGCAGCCCGGTGGTGGTGGGAAACACCATATATTTT. Drawing the rest from reference TRBV7-2 and TRBJ1-3, the complete variable domain is GAGVSQSPSNKVTEKGKDVELRCDPISGHTALYWYRQSLGQGLEFLIYFQGNSAPDKSGLPSDRFSAERTGGSVSTLTIQRTQQEDSAVYLCASSPVVVGNTIYFGEGSWLTVV.